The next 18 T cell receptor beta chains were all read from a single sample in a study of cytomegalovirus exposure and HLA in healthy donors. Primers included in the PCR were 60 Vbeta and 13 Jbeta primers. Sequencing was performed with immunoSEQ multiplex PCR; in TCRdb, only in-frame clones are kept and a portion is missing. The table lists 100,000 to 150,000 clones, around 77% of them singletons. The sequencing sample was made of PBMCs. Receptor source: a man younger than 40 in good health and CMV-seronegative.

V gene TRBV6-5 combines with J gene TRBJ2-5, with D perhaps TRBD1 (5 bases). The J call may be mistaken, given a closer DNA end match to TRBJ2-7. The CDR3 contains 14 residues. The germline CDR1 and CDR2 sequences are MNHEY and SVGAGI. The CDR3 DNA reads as TGTGCCAGCAGTAGGGGCACCCGCTCCTACGAGCAGTACTTC. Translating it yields CASSRGTRSYEQYF.

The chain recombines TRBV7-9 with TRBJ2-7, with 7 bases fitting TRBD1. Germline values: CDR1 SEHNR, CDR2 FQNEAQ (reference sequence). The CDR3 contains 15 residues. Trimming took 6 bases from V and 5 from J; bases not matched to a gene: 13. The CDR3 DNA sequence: TGTGCCAGCAGTCTAGTGCGCAGGGGGTTAAACGAGCAGTACTTC. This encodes CASSLVRRGLNEQYF.

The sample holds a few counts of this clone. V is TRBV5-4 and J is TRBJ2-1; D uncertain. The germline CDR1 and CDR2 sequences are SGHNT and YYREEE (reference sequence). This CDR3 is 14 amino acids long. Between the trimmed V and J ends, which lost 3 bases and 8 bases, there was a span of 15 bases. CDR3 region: CASSYVGTGDEQFF. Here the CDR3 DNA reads TGTGCCAGCAGCTATGTTGGTACCGGAGATGAGCAGTTCTTC.

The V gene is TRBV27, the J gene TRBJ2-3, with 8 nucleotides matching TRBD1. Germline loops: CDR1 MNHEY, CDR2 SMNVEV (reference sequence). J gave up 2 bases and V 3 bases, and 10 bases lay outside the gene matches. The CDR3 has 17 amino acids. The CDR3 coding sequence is TGTGCCAGCAGTTTGGCAGGGGGCAACTCCCCCACAGATACGCAGTATTTT. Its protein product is CASSLAGGNSPTDTQYF.

CDR3 region: CASSIRRGAGPVQPQHF. In nucleotides, the CDR3 is TGTGCCAGCAGTATTCGGAGGGGCGCGGGCCCCGTTCAGCCCCAGCATTTT. The chain links TRBV28 to TRBJ1-5, with D possibly being TRBD1 (5 bases). V was shortened by 5 bases and J by 6 bases, with 23 bases between the two germline ends. The CDR3 consists of 17 residues. CDR1 and CDR2 from the germline V gene are MDHEN and SYDVKM.

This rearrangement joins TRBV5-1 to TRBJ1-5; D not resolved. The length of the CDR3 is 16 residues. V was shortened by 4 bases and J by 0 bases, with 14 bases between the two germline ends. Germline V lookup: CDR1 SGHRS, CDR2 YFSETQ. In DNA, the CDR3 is TGCGCCAGCAGCCCAATGGGGAGCTATAGCAATCAGCCCCAGCATTTT. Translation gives CASSPMGSYSNQPQHF.

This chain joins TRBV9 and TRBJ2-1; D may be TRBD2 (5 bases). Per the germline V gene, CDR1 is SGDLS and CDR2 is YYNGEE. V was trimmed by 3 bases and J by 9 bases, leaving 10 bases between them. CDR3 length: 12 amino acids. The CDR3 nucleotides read TGTGCCAGCAGCGCGACTGAGGGTGAGCAGTTCTTC. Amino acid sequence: CASSATEGEQFF.

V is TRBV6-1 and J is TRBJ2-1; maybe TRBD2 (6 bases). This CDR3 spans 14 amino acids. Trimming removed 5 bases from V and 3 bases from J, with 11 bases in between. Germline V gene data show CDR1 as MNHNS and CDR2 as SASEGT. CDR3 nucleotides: TGTGCCAGCAGTACGGGGGACCACTACAATGAGCAGTTCTTC. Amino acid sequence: CASSTGDHYNEQFF.

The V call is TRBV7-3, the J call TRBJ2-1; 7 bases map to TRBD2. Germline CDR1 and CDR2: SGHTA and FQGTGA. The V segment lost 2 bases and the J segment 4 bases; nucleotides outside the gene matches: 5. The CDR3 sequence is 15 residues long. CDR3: CASSLGASGYNEQFF. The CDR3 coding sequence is TGTGCCAGCAGCTTAGGGGCTAGCGGTTACAATGAGCAGTTCTTC.

CDR3 coding DNA: TGCGCCAGCGGGGAGGGTGTTCATACTTTGGCAGATACGCAGTATTTT. As protein: CASGEGVHTLADTQYF. J is TRBJ2-3 and V is TRBV5-1, with 7 bases identical to TRBD2. The V segment lost 7 bases and the J segment 4 bases; nucleotides outside the gene matches: 15. CDR3 length: 16 residues. Germline lookup yields CDR1 SGHRS and CDR2 YFSETQ.

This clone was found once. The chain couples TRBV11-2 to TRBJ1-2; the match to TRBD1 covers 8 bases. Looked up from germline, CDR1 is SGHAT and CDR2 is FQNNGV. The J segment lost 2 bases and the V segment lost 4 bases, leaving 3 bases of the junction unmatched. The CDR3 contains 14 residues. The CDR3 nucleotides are TGTGCCAGCAGCTGGGGGACAGGAAACTATGGCTACACCTTC. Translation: CASSWGTGNYGYTF.

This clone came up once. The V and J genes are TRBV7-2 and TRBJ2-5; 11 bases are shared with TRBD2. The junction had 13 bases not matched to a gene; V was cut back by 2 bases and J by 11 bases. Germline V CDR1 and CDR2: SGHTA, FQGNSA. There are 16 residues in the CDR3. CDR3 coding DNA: TGTGCCAGCAGCTTACTCGAGGGGACTAGCGGCCCCGATCAGTACTTC. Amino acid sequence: CASSLLEGTSGPDQYF.

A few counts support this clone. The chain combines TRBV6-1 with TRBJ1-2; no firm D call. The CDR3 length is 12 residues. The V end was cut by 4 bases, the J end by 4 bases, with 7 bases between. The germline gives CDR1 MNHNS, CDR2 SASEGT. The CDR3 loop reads CASSASGYGYTF. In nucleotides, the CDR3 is TGTGCCAGCAGTGCCAGCGGCTATGGCTACACCTTC.

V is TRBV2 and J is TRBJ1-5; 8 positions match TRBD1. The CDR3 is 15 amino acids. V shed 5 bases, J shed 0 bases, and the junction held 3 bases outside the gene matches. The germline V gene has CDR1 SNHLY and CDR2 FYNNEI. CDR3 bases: TGTGCCAGCAGTCGACAGGGGTATAGCAATCAGCCCCAGCATTTT. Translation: CASSRQGYSNQPQHF.

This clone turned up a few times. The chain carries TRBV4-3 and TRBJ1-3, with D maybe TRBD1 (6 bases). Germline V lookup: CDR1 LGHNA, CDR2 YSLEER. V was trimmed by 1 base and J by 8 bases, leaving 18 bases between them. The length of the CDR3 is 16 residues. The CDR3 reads CASSQAPRTEGDTIYF. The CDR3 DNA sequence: TGCGCCAGCAGCCAAGCCCCACGGACAGAAGGGGACACCATATATTTT.

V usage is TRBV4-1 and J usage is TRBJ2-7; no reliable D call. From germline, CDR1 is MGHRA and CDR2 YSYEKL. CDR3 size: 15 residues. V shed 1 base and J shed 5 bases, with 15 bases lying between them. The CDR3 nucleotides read TGCGCCAGCAGCCAAGGTCTTCTTTCGGGTGACGAGCAGTACTTC. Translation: CASSQGLLSGDEQYF.

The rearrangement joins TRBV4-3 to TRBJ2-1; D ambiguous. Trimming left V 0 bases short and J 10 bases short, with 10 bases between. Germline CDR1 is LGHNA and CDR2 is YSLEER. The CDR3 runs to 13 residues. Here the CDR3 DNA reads TGCGCCAGCAGCCAAGATTTGGCGGTAGAGCAGTTCTTC. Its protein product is CASSQDLAVEQFF.

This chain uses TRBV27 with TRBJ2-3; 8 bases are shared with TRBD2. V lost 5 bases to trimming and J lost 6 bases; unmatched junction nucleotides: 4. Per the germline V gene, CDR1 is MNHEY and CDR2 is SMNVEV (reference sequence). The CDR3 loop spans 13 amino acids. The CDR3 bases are TGTGCCAGCAGTCCCCGCGGGGGGGATACGCAGTATTTT. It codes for CASSPRGGDTQYF.